Presented here are 21 T cell receptor beta chains from one specimen sequenced in a study of metastatic and nonmetastatic thyroid tumors (dated by TCRdb to the early 2020s). Libraries were constructed by PCR. Reads for this sample came from an Illumina HiSeq 4000. Clones were called with MiXCR by TCRdb after fastp trimmed the public reads at Q25, and only in-frame beta chains were retained. The sample contains about 38,000 clones, over 40% of them found a single time. The top ten constitute approximately 25% of the sample. No patient had received any treatment before thyroid surgery. What was sequenced was tumor tissue. These receptors all stem from a male donor with papillary thyroid cancer or a benign thyroid nodule (not recorded which). Some clones in this sample may be carry-over from other donors' samples.

The chain carries TRBV2 and TRBJ2-6; TRBD1 matches at 8 bases. This CDR3 spans 17 amino acids. V was clipped by 8 bases and J by 0 bases; unmatched bases: 9. The germline V gene has CDR1 SNHLY and CDR2 FYNNEI. The DNA for the CDR3 is TGTGCCAGCTTCCTCGACAGGGGTATCTCTGGGGCCAACGTCCTGACTTTC. Encoded protein: CASFLDRGISGANVLTF.

CDR3 nucleotides: TGTGCCAGCAGCCAAGGGCTAGCGGGATCATACGAGCAGTACTTC. Translating gives CASSQGLAGSYEQYF. The V gene is TRBV14, the J gene TRBJ2-7, with 9 bases lining up with TRBD2. The V segment lost 1 base and the J segment 4 bases; nucleotides outside the gene matches: 5. The CDR3 consists of 15 residues. Per germline, CDR1 SGHDN and CDR2 FVKESK.

This clone was seen once. The CDR3 protein is CAWSRQGGGYTF. The CDR3 DNA reads as TGTGCCTGGAGTCGACAGGGAGGTGGCTACACCTTC. The chain combines TRBV30 with TRBJ1-2; 7 bases line up with TRBD1. The CDR3 contains 12 residues. Per the germline V gene, CDR1 is GTSNPN and CDR2 is SVGIG (reference sequence). V lost 2 bases to trimming and J lost 7 bases; unmatched junction nucleotides: 4. The variable domain in full, with the rest retrieved from reference TRBV30 and TRBJ1-2, is SQTIHQWPATLVQPVGSPLSLECTVEGTSNPNLYWYRQAAGRGLQLLFYSVGIGQISSEVPQNLSASRPQDRQFILSSKKLLLSDSGFYLCAWSRQGGGYTFGSGTRLTVV.

This chain uses TRBV11-1 with TRBJ1-2; 8 nucleotides match TRBD1. From germline, CDR1 is SGHAT and CDR2 FQDESV (reference sequence). V shed 2 bases and J 1 base; nucleotides not matched to a gene: 6. The CDR3 covers 16 residues. CDR3 protein: CASSLKQGAINYGYTF. The CDR3 region has the DNA TGTGCCAGCAGCTTAAAGCAGGGGGCGATTAACTATGGCTACACCTTC.

This clone was counted a few times. The V and J genes are TRBV12-3 or TRBV12-4 and TRBJ1-1, with D unclear. Trimming removed 0 bases at V and 6 bases at J, with 8 bases between. CDR3 size: 13 residues. The CDR3 region has the DNA TGTGCCAGCAGTTTAGCGGCTCAGGCTGAAGCTTTCTTT. This sequence encodes CASSLAAQAEAFF.

The chain employs TRBV11-3 and TRBJ2-3; D perhaps matches TRBD2 (6 bases). Germline assignment: CDR1 SGHNT and CDR2 YENEEA. This CDR3 contains 14 residues. V lost 5 bases to trimming and J lost 0 bases, with 9 bases between them. CDR3 loop: CASSPGTSTDTQYF. CDR3 nucleotides: TGTGCCAGCAGCCCAGGGACTAGCACAGATACGCAGTATTTT.

The chain uses TRBV3-1 and TRBJ2-2; the match to TRBD1 covers 10 bases. Germline V gene sequence: CDR1 LGHDT, CDR2 YNNKEL (reference sequence). The CDR3 is 18 amino acids. Trimming removed 1 base from V and 6 bases from J; junction bases left unmatched: 11. In nucleotides, the CDR3 is TGTGCCAGCAGCCAAGCAGGGACAGGGGTCATGGGACCCGGGGAGCTGTTTTTT. Protein product: CASSQAGTGVMGPGELFF.

In its sample, this clone is medium-sized. V gene TRBV9 combines with J gene TRBJ2-2; D may correspond to TRBD1 or TRBD2 (5 bases each). CDR1 is SGDLS and CDR2 is YYNGEE in the germline V gene. This CDR3 is built from 16 residues. V was shortened by 2 bases and J by 6 bases, with 17 bases between the two germline ends. CDR3 sequence reads: CASSVAPGGGSGELFF. CDR3 bases: TGTGCCAGCAGCGTCGCCCCCGGTGGGGGTTCCGGGGAGCTGTTTTTT.

This chain uses TRBV7-2 with TRBJ2-3, with a possible D match to TRBD2 (5 bases). The V gene's germline CDR1 is SGHTA and CDR2 FQGNSA. Trimming removed 0 bases at V and 2 bases at J, with 6 bases between. This CDR3 is 14 amino acids long. The CDR3 region is CASSLAGATDTQYF. The CDR3 DNA reads as TGTGCCAGCAGCTTAGCGGGAGCCACAGATACGCAGTATTTT.

The V gene is TRBV20-1, the J gene TRBJ2-7, with 8 bases aligning to TRBD1. This CDR3 has 17 amino acids. From germline, CDR1 is DFQATT and CDR2 SNEGSKA (reference sequence). Germline trimming cut 0 bases from V and 4 bases from J; bases unmatched to any gene: 14. CDR3 protein: CSARDPLRGRGVYEQYF. Written as DNA, the CDR3 is TGCAGTGCTAGAGATCCTCTCAGGGGGCGCGGTGTTTACGAGCAGTACTTC.

The chain joins TRBV4-1 to TRBJ2-7; D might be TRBD1 (5 bases). The CDR3 length is 15 residues. The V end was cut by 0 bases, the J end by 2 bases, with 11 bases between. In germline, CDR1 is MGHRA, CDR2 YSYEKL. The CDR3 protein is CASSQDYPGPYEQYF. The CDR3 DNA follows: TGCGCCAGCAGCCAAGATTACCCAGGGCCCTACGAGCAGTACTTC.

The chain carries TRBV6-1 and TRBJ1-1, with D perhaps TRBD1 (5 bases). V lost 8 bases, J lost 0 bases, and 7 bases lay in between. Germline V CDR1 and CDR2: MNHNS, SASEGT. This CDR3 comprises 12 residues. Here the CDR3 DNA reads TGTGCCAGCGGACATCTGAACACTGAAGCTTTCTTT. It is translated as CASGHLNTEAFF.

This clone was recorded a few times. The rearrangement uses TRBV27 and TRBJ2-3; TRBD2 might be the D (6 bases). Trimming left V 6 bases short and J 2 bases short, with 18 bases between. This CDR3 region has 16 residues. Germline CDR1 and CDR2: MNHEY and SMNVEV (reference sequence). CDR3 in amino acids: CASSAPSTSSTDTQYF. In DNA form, the CDR3 reads TGTGCCAGCAGCGCACCATCGACTAGTTCCACAGATACGCAGTATTTT.

The rearrangement links TRBV28 to TRBJ2-5; possibly TRBD1 for D (6 bases). Trimming left V 10 bases short and J 6 bases short, with 18 bases between. Germline loops: CDR1 MDHEN, CDR2 SYDVKM. The CDR3 length is 13 residues. CDR3 region: CATQGQGGKTQYF. CDR3 DNA: TGTGCCACTCAGGGGCAGGGTGGAAAGACCCAGTACTTC.

This clone was counted a few times. V and J are TRBV28 and TRBJ1-3; D gene unclear. The CDR3 contains 13 residues. Germline CDR1 is MDHEN and CDR2 is SYDVKM. The germline V and J ends were trimmed by 4 bases and 9 bases, with 13 bases remaining between them. CDR3 region: CASSSSRIGTIYF. CDR3 in DNA: TGTGCCAGCAGTTCCAGTAGGATAGGCACCATATATTTT.

This chain joins TRBV11-1 and TRBJ2-7, with D maybe TRBD2 (6 bases). The V end was cut by 8 bases, the J end by 4 bases, with 21 bases between. Germline CDR1 and CDR2: SGHAT and FQDESV (reference sequence). CDR3 length equals 15 residues. The CDR3 DNA is TGTGCCAGCGGCCGCGGGTCGGGGGTATGGTACGAGCAGTACTTC. Its protein product is CASGRGSGVWYEQYF.

This clone was detected a few times. V gene TRBV6-1 combines with J gene TRBJ1-3, with 9 nucleotides matching TRBD1. CDR3 length: 14 amino acids. Unmatched junction bases numbered 4, after V lost 6 bases and J lost 4 bases. The germline CDR1 and CDR2 sequences are MNHNS and SASEGT. The CDR3 nucleotides read TGTGCCAGCAGACGACAGGGGGGAGGAAACACCATATATTTT. Its translation is CASRRQGGGNTIYF.

This rearrangement joins TRBV3-1 to TRBJ2-7, with 11 bases identical to TRBD2. The germline gives CDR1 LGHDT, CDR2 YNNKEL (reference sequence). After removal of 5 bases from V and 1 base from J, the junction contained 10 bases not matched to a gene. The CDR3 totals 17 residues. CDR3 amino acids: CASSETSGGPYSYEQYF. The CDR3 DNA reads TGTGCCAGCAGCGAAACTAGCGGGGGTCCCTATTCCTACGAGCAGTACTTC.

This clone has just a few counts. Within the sample, other DNA sequences also encode this same CDR3. The chain carries TRBV6-1 and TRBJ1-5; D is undetermined. Germline CDR1 and CDR2: MNHNS and SASEGT. Trimming cost V 6 bases and J 0 bases, with 6 bases left between them. CDR3 length: 13 residues. The chain's CDR3 is CASRQYSNQPQHF. In DNA, the CDR3 is TGTGCCAGCAGACAGTATAGCAATCAGCCCCAGCATTTT.

The chain uses TRBV6-1 and TRBJ1-2, with D uncertain. The length of the CDR3 is 13 residues. From germline, CDR1 is MNHNS and CDR2 SASEGT. V dropped 3 bases and J dropped 3 bases, with 8 bases sitting between them. The CDR3 spells CASSEVPHYGYTF. Here the CDR3 DNA reads TGTGCCAGCAGTGAGGTCCCCCACTATGGCTACACCTTC.

V is TRBV18 and J is TRBJ1-5; D gene uncertain. V lost 4 bases, J lost 3 bases, and 7 bases lay in between. The germline CDR1 and CDR2 sequences are KGHSH and LQKENI. The CDR3 spans 13 residues. The CDR3 nucleotides read TGTGCCAGCTCACTCCCCACCAATCAGCCCCAGCATTTT. Protein: CASSLPTNQPQHF.